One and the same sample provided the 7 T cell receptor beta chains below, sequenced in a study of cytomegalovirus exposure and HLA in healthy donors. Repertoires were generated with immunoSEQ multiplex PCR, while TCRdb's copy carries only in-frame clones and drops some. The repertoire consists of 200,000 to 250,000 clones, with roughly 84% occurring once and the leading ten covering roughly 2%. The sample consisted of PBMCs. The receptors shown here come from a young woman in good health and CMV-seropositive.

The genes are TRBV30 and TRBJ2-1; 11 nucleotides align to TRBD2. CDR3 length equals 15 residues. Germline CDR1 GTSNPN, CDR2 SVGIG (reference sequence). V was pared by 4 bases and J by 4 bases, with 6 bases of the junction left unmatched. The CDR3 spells CAWTGTSGAYNEQFF. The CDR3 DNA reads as TGTGCCTGGACCGGGACTAGCGGAGCTTACAATGAGCAGTTCTTC.

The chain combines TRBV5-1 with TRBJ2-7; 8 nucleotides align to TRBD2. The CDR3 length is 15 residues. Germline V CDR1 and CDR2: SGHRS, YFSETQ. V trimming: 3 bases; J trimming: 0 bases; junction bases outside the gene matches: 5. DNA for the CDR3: TGCGCCAGCAGCTCACGTAGCGGGATCTCCTACGAGCAGTACTTC. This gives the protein CASSSRSGISYEQYF. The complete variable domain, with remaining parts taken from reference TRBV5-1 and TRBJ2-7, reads KAGVTQTPRYLIKTRGQQVTLSCSPISGHRSVSWYQQTPGQGLQFLFEYFSETQRNKGNFPGRFSGRQFSNSRSEMNVSTLELGDSALYLCASSSRSGISYEQYFGPGTRLTVT.

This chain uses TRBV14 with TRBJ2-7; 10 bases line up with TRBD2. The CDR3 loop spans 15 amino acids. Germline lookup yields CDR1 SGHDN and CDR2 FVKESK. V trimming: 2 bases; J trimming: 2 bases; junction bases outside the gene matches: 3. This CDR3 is CASSQSLAGAYEQYF. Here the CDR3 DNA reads TGTGCCAGCAGCCAATCTCTAGCGGGGGCCTACGAGCAGTACTTC.

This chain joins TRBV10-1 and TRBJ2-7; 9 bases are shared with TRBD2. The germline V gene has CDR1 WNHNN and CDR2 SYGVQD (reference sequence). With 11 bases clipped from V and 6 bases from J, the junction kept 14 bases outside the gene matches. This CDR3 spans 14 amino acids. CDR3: CAVPSSGTTLEQYF. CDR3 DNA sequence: TGCGCCGTCCCTTCTAGCGGGACAACCCTCGAGCAGTACTTC.

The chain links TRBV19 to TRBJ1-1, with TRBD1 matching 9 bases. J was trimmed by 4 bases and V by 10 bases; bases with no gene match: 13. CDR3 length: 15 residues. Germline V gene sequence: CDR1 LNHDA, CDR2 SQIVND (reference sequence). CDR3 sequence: CATHSIGTGFTEAFF. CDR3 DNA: TGTGCCACTCACTCAATCGGGACAGGGTTCACTGAAGCTTTCTTT.

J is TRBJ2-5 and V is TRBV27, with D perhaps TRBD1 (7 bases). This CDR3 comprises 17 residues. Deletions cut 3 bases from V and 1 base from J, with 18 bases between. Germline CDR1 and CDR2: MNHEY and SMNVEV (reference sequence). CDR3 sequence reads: CASSFEGGTEVQETQYF. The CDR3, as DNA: TGTGCCAGCAGTTTCGAAGGGGGGACAGAAGTCCAAGAGACCCAGTACTTC.

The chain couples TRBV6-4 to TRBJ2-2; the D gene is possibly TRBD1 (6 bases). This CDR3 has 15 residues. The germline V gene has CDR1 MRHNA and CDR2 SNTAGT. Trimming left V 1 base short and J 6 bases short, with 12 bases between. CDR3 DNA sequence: TGTGCCAGCAGTGACTTTGACAGGTCCCCCGGGGAGCTGTTTTTT. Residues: CASSDFDRSPGELFF.